The 11 T cell receptor beta chains in this list originate from one sample, sequenced in a study of Ad26.COV2.S vaccination and SARS-CoV-2 variants. Repertoires were generated with immunoSEQ multiplex PCR, while TCRdb's copy carries only in-frame clones and drops some. The data hold tens of thousands of clones, with 82% observed a single time. Sequenced here: peripheral blood, sampled after recovery from COVID-19. All receptors come from a human donor who had recovered from COVID-19.

The genes are TRBV11-3 and TRBJ2-5; maybe TRBD1 (7 bases). The CDR3 is 15 amino acids. From germline, CDR1 is SGHNT and CDR2 YENEEA. Deletions cut 5 bases from V and 7 bases from J, with 20 bases between. CDR3 coding DNA: TGTGCCAGCAGCGAGGCGGGACAGATAACTATGACCCAGTACTTC. Translating gives CASSEAGQITMTQYF.

The chain recombines TRBV25-1 with TRBJ1-1; D gene ambiguous. Deletions cut 8 bases from V and 6 bases from J, with 16 bases between. The germline CDR1 and CDR2 sequences are MGHDK and SYGVNS. The CDR3 consists of 13 residues. The CDR3 nucleotides are TGTGCCAGCGCTCCGGCCACACACGCTGAAGCTTTCTTT. Translated: CASAPATHAEAFF.

V gene TRBV5-1 combines with J gene TRBJ2-5, with D hard to call. The CDR3 consists of 13 residues. Germline CDR1 and CDR2: SGHRS and YFSETQ. Trimming stripped 0 bases from V and 3 bases from J, with 6 bases between. DNA of the CDR3: TGCGCCAGCAGCTTGGTCGGAAAAGAGACCCAGTACTTC. It encodes CASSLVGKETQYF.

This rearrangement joins TRBV18 to TRBJ2-6; possibly TRBD2 for D (6 bases). Per the germline V gene, CDR1 is KGHSH and CDR2 is LQKENI. V dropped 1 base and J dropped 0 bases, with 13 bases sitting between them. The CDR3 is 18 residues long. The CDR3 loop is CASSPRHTGGSGANVLTF. The CDR3 nucleotides are TGTGCCAGCTCACCACGGCACACCGGGGGCTCTGGGGCCAACGTCCTGACTTTC.

This clone came up a few times. V gene TRBV28 combines with J gene TRBJ1-3; 12 bases line up with TRBD1. Unmatched junction bases numbered 19, after V lost 10 bases and J lost 3 bases. The CDR3 length is 19 residues. Looked up from germline, CDR1 is MDHEN and CDR2 is SYDVKM. Written as DNA, the CDR3 is TGTGCCACTATACTACTCGGGACAGGGGGCAATATTGTTGGAAACACCATATATTTT. It translates to CATILLGTGGNIVGNTIYF.

The V gene is TRBV27, the J gene TRBJ1-1, with a possible D match to TRBD1 (5 bases). The germline V and J ends were trimmed by 7 bases and 1 base, with 10 bases remaining between them. The CDR3 sequence is 13 residues long. Germline V gene sequence: CDR1 MNHEY, CDR2 SMNVEV (reference sequence). The CDR3 is CASTPGGNTEAFF. CDR3 sequence (DNA): TGTGCCAGCACCCCTGGGGGGAACACTGAAGCTTTCTTT.

V and J are TRBV5-6 and TRBJ2-2; no clear D. V was trimmed by 0 bases and J by 6 bases, leaving 6 bases between them. CDR1 is SGHDT, CDR2 YYEEEE, per germline. The CDR3 consists of 13 residues. CDR3 nucleotides: TGTGCCAGCAGCTTGGATCCGGCCGGGGAGCTGTTTTTT. Translation: CASSLDPAGELFF.

The chain uses TRBV27 and TRBJ2-1; D might be TRBD1 (6 bases). The germline V gene encodes CDR1 MNHEY and CDR2 SMNVEV (reference sequence). V was clipped by 2 bases and J by 2 bases, with 7 bases between them. CDR3 length equals 14 residues. CDR3 in DNA: TGTGCCAGCAGTTTAGCAGGGGCCTACAATGAGCAGTTCTTC. Its translation is CASSLAGAYNEQFF.

The chain joins TRBV6-5 to TRBJ1-1; D is uncertain. Germline loops: CDR1 MNHEY, CDR2 SVGAGI. This CDR3 has 13 amino acids. Trimming left V 5 bases short and J 1 base short, with 8 bases between. The CDR3 nucleotides read TGTGCCAGCAGTCCCCTGGGGAACACTGAAGCTTTCTTT. Translating it yields CASSPLGNTEAFF.

The chain recombines TRBV3-1 (or the pseudogene TRBV3-2) with TRBJ2-7; D ambiguous. The germline V gene has CDR1 LGHDT and CDR2 YNNKEL (reference sequence). The ends were cut back, 0 bases at V and 2 bases at J, with 5 bases in the middle. This CDR3 is 13 amino acids long. For the CDR3, the DNA is TGTGCCAGCAGCCAAGACAGGACCTACGAGCAGTACTTC. This sequence encodes CASSQDRTYEQYF.

The V call is TRBV6-4, the J call TRBJ1-1, with D uncertain. The CDR3 is made up of 14 amino acids. V lost 4 bases to trimming and J lost 3 bases, with 12 bases between them. Germline V gene data show CDR1 as MRHNA and CDR2 as SNTAGT. CDR3 bases: TGTGCCAGCAGTGTAAGAGAGGGCTACACTGAAGCTTTCTTT. It is translated as CASSVREGYTEAFF.